This TCR beta chain was observed in a study of cytomegalovirus exposure and HLA in healthy donors. Findings of the study overall: Prior analysis indicated that the majority of TCR beta V segments exhibited productivity approximately 87% or approximately 30% of the time.

Concerning this clone itself: Its antigen is not known.

The germline gives CDR1 SGHVS, CDR2 FNYEAQ. V was clipped by 0 bases and J by 4 bases, with 7 bases between them. This CDR3 is 14 amino acids long. Primers: 60 Vbeta forward and 13 Jbeta reverse. TCRdb keeps only in-frame clones here, not all; method: immunoSEQ multiplex PCR. The sample records more than 150,000 clones, 80% being singletons. The receptor's source is a girl between 5 and 17 years old in good health and CMV-seropositive. Specimen: PBMCs. The chain links TRBV7-6 to TRBJ2-1, with D possibly being TRBD1 (6 bases). CDR3 in amino acids: CASSLAGGYNEQFF. CDR3 coding DNA: TGTGCCAGCAGCTTAGCAGGGGGATACAATGAGCAGTTCTTC.